The TCR beta chain described here comes from a study of regulatory T cells in long-lasting Graves disease. Study context: Prior antithyroid drug treatment in newly diagnosed Graves' patients lasted under 3 months.

CDR1 and CDR2 from the germline V gene are MGHDK and SYGVNS. CDR3 size: 14 residues. V lost 3 bases and J 3 bases, leaving 9 bases between the germline ends. CDR3-region Arm-PCR and iRepertoire HTBI primers produced the TCR beta libraries. Using its own MiXCR run on the multiplex PCR reads, TCRdb lists one record per CDR3 protein. The table records about 420,000 distinct CDR3 sequences, 16% of them present only once. Time point of the sample: newly diagnosed GD, antithyroid drugs for less than 3 months. From PBMCs, RNA was extracted and then used to make the TCR library. Each patient gave roughly 10 milliliters of EDTA-anticoagulated peripheral blood. The same specimen was also included in a second study, on T cells in Graves' hyperthyroidism and ophthalmopathy. That report notes: The definition of stable Graves' hyperthyroidism was no ophthalmopathy progression within 18 months.

The starting material was peripheral blood mononuclear cells (PBMCs), obtained at new diagnosis, from a patient treated with antithyroid drugs. This clonotype originated in a woman aged 18-29 years with Graves disease. The gene calls are TRBV25-1 and TRBJ1-5; no clear D gene. The CDR3 reads CASSDSLYNQPQHF. The CDR3, as DNA: TGTGCCAGCAGTGACAGTTTGTACAATCAGCCCCAGCATTTT. The whole variable domain, remainder taken from reference TRBV25-1 and TRBJ1-5, is EADIYQTPRYLVIGTGKKITLECSQTMGHDKMYWYQQDPGMELHLIHYSYGVNSTEKGDLSSESTVSRIRTEHFPLTLESARPSHTSQYLCASSDSLYNQPQHFGDGTRLSIL.